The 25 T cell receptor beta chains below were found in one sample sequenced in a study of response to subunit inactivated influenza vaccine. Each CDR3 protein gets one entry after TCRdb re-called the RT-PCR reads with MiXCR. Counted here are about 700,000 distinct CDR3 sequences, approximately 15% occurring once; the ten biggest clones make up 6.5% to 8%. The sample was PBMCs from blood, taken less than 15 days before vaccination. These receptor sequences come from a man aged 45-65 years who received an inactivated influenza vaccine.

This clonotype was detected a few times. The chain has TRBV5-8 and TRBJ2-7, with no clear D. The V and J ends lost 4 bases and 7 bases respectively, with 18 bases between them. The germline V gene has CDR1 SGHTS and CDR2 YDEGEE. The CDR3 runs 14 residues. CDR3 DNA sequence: TGTGCCAGCAGCCACGACGTTGGCCGTTTAGAGCAGTACTTC. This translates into CASSHDVGRLEQYF.

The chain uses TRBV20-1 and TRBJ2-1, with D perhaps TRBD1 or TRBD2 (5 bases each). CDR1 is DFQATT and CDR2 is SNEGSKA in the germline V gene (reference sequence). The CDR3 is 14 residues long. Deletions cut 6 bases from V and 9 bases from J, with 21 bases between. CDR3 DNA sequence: TGCAGTGCGCGCCAGGGACCGTCAATAAGTGAGCAGTTCTTC. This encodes CSARQGPSISEQFF.

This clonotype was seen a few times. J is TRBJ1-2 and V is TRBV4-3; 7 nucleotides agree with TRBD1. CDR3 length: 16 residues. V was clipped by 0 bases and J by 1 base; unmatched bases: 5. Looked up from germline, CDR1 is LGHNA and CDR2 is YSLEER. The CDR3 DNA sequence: TGCGCCAGCAGCCAAGATCTGGCAGGGGGTAACTATGGCTACACCTTC. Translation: CASSQDLAGGNYGYTF.

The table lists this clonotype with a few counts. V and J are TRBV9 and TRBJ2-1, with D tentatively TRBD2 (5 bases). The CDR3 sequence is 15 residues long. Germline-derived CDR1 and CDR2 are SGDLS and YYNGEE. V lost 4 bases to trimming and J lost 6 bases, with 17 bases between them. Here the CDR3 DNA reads TGTGCCAGCAGCCCACCGTCAGCGGATATCAATGAGCAGTTCTTC. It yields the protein CASSPPSADINEQFF. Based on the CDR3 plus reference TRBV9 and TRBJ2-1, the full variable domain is DSGVTQTPKHLITATGQRVTLRCSPRSGDLSVYWYQQSLDQGLQFLIQYYNGEERAKGNILERFSAQQFPDLHSELNLSSLELGDSALYFCASSPPSADINEQFFGPGTRLTVL.

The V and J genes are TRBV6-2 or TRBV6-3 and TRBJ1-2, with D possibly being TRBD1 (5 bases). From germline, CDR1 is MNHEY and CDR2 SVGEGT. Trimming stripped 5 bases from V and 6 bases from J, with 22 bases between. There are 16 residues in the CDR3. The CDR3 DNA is TGTGCCAGCAGTCACCGGGACTGGCGAAGTATACATGGCTACACCTTC. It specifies CASSHRDWRSIHGYTF.

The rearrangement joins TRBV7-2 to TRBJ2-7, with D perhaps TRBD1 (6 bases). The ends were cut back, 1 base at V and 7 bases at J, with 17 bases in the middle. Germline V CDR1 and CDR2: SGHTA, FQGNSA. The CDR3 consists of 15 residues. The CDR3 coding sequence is TGTGCCAGCAGCTTAGGTACAGGGCGGGTTGGAGAGCAGTACTTC. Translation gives CASSLGTGRVGEQYF.

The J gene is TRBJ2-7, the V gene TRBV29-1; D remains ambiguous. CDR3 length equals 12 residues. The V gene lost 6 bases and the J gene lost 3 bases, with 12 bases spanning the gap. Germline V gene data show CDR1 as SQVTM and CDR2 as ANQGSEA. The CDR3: CSVVDENYEQYF. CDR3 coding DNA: TGCAGCGTGGTGGACGAAAACTACGAGCAGTACTTC.

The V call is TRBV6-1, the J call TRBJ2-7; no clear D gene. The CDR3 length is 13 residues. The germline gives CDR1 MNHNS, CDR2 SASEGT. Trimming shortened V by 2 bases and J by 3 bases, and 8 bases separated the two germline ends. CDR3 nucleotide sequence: TGTGCCAGCAGTGAACAAGAAGGCTACGAGCAGTACTTC. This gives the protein CASSEQEGYEQYF.

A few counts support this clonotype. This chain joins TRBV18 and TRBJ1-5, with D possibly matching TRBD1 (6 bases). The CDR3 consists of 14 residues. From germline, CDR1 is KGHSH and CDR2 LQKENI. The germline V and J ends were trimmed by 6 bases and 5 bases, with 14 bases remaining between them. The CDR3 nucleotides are TGTGCCAGCTCCCTACAGGGATCGGATCAGCCCCAGCATTTT. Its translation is CASSLQGSDQPQHF.

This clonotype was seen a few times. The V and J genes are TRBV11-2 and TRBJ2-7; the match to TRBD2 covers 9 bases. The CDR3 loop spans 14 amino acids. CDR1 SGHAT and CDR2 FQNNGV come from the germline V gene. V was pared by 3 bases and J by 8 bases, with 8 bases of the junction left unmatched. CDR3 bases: TGTGCCAGCAGCTTTAGCGGGAGCCCCCCCCAGCAGTACTTC. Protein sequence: CASSFSGSPPQQYF.

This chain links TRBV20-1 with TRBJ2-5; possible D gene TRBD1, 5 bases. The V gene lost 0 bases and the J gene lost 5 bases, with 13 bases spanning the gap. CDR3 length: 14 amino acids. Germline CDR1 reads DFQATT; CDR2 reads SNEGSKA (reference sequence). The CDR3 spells CSARDRQRLETQYF. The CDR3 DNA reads TGCAGTGCTAGAGATAGACAGAGGTTGGAGACCCAGTACTTC.

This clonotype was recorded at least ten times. CDR3 nucleotide sequence: TGCGCCAGCAGCTTGCAAGACGGGTACGAGCAGTACTTC. Translation: CASSLQDGYEQYF. The rearrangement links TRBV5-1 to TRBJ2-7, with D unresolved. Deletions cut 1 base from V and 4 bases from J, with 9 bases between. Germline CDR1 reads SGHRS; CDR2 reads YFSETQ. The CDR3 covers 13 residues.

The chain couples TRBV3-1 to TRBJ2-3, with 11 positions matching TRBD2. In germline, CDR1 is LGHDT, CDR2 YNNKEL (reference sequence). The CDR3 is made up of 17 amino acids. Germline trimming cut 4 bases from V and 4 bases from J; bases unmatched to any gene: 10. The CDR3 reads CASSLLAGGVFADTQYF. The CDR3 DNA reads TGTGCCAGCAGCCTCTTAGCGGGGGGGGTGTTTGCAGATACGCAGTATTTT.

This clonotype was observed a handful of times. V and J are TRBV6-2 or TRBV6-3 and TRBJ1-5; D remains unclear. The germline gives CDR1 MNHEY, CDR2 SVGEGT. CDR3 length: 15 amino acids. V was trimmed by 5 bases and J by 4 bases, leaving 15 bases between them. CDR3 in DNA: TGTGCCAGCAGTAGCGCGGAGTTGGGTAATCAGCCCCAGCATTTT. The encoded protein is CASSSAELGNQPQHF.

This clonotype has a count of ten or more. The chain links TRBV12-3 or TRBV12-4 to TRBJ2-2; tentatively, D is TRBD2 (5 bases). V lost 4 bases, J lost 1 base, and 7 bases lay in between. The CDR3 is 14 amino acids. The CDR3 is CASSYAGNTGELFF. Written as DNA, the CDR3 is TGTGCCAGCAGTTACGCGGGGAACACCGGGGAGCTGTTTTTT.

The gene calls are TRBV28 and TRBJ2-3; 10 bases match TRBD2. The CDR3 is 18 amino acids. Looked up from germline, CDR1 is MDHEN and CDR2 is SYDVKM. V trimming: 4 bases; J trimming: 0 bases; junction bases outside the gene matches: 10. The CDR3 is CASSSWTSGKTSTDTQYF. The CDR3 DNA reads TGTGCCAGCAGTTCCTGGACTAGCGGTAAAACTAGCACAGATACGCAGTATTTT.

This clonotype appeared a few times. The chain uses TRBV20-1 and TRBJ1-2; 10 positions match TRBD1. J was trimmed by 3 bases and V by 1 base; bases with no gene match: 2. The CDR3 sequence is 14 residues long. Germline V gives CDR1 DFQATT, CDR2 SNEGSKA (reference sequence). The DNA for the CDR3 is TGCAGTGCTAGAGGGACAGGGGGGCACTATGGCTACACCTTC. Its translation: CSARGTGGHYGYTF.

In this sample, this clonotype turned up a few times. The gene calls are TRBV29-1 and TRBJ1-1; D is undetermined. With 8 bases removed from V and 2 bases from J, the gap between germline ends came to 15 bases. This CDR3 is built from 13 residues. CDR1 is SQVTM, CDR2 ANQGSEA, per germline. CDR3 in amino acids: CSYYSPANTEAFF. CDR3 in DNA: TGCAGCTACTACTCTCCGGCAAACACTGAAGCTTTCTTT.

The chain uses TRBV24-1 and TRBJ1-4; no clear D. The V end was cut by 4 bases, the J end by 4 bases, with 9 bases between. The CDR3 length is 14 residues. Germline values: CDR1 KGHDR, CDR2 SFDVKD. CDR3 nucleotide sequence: TGTGCCACCAGTGACGGGATTGATAATGAAAAACTGTTTTTT. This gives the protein CATSDGIDNEKLFF.

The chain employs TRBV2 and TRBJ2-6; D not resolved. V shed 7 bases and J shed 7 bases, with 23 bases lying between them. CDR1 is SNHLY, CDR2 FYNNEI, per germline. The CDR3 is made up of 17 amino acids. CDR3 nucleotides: TGTGCCAGCAATTTTGAGCTACAAGCCCTTGGAGCCAACGTCCTGACTTTC. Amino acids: CASNFELQALGANVLTF.

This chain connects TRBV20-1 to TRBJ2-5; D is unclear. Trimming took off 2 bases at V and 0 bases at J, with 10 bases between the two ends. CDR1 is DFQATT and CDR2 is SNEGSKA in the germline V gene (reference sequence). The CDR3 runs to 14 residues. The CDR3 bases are TGCAGTGCTAGACCTACACCTTACCAAGAGACCCAGTACTTC. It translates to CSARPTPYQETQYF.

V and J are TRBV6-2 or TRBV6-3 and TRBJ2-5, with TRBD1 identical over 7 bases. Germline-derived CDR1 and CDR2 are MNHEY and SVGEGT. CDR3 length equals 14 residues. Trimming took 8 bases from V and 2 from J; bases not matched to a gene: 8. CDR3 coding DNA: TGTGCCAGCCCTAGCCGGGGACAGCAAGAGACCCAGTACTTC. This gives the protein CASPSRGQQETQYF.

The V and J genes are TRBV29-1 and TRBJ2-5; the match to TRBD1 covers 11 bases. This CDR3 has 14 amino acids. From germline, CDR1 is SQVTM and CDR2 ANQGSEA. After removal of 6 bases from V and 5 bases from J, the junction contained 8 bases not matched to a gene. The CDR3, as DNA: TGCAGCGTCGGACAGGGGGCGACGTGGGAGACCCAGTACTTC. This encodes CSVGQGATWETQYF.

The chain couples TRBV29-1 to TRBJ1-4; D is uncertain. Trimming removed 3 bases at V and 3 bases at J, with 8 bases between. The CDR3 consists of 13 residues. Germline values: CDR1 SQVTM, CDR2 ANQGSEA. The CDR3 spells CSVDAGSNEKLFF. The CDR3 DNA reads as TGCAGCGTTGACGCGGGTTCTAATGAAAAACTGTTTTTT.

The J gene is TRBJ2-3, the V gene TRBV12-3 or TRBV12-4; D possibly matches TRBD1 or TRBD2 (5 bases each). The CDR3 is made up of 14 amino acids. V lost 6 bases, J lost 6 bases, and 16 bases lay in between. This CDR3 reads CASRTVSGRDTQYF. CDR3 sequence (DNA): TGTGCCAGCAGAACCGTCTCGGGACGGGATACGCAGTATTTT.